The T cell receptor (beta chain) described here comes from a study of blood T cell repertoires in COVID-19. Study summary: Italy, Spain and the United States were the sources of the convalescent and acute COVID-19 samples. PBMCs, B-cell-depleted T cells, or T cells were the source of the cDNA or gDNA that made up the material.

Here immunoSEQ multiplex PCR was the method, and the copy in TCRdb shows in-frame clones only, minus some. The profile shows about 80,000 clones, around 90% of them singletons. V lost 4 bases, J lost 3 bases, and 11 bases stayed unmatched. The CDR3 consists of 17 residues. Germline CDR1 SGHTA, CDR2 FQGNSA. The sequenced material came from peripheral blood. V is TRBV7-2 and J is TRBJ1-5; 8 nucleotides agree with TRBD1. This clonotype was sampled from a woman aged 80 or older with acute or convalescent COVID-19. The chain's CDR3 is CASSSLPAGGFNQPQHF. The DNA of the CDR3 is TGTGCCAGCAGCTCACTTCCGGCAGGGGGCTTCAATCAGCCCCAGCATTTT.